The entry that follows covers one T cell receptor beta chain sequence. CDR1 MNHEY and CDR2 SVGAGI come from the germline V gene. There are 15 residues in the CDR3. With 6 bases removed from V and 6 bases from J, the gap between germline ends came to 15 bases. Cohorts were based on clinical histories the participants reported. Cohort 3 recovered donors had two negative PCRs, clearance, or symptom resolution. Some clones are missing from TCRdb's copy, which holds only in-frame ones; the method was immunoSEQ multiplex PCR. This table has more than 110,000 clones, about 80% appearing once. The entry originates in a study of blood T cell repertoires in COVID-19. Study-level information: From T cells, B-cell-depleted T cells, or PBMCs came the material, which was cDNA or gDNA.

The specimen sequenced was PBMCs or T cells enriched from blood (not recorded which). The chain couples TRBV6-5 to TRBJ1-6; D remains unclear. The receptor was derived from a woman aged 50 to 60 who had recovered from COVID-19. The CDR3 bases are TGTGCCAGCAGCCTGAAAAATTCGGGTAATTCACCCCTCCACTTT. This sequence encodes CASSLKNSGNSPLHF.